The source of this TCR beta chain is a study of CD8+ T cells in alopecia areata. Study in general: Each of the treated patients was given oral tofacitinib, 5 to 10 mg twice daily, for moderate-to-severe alopecia areata. After 6 to 18 months of tofacitinib, follow-up continued 6 months off drug. Study-wide results and caveats: Alphabeta T cells residing in normal skin are also sequenced in scalp samples. Among patients, TCR sharing was less clear than in mice, a difference possibly due in part to HLA diversity in the patient population.

With 5 bases removed from V and 4 bases from J, the gap between germline ends came to 8 bases. This CDR3 is built from 12 residues. Germline V lookup: CDR1 ENHRY, CDR2 SYGVKD. Sequencing templates came from extracted RNA that was reverse transcribed into cDNA. Assay used: immunoSEQ multiplex PCR; TCRdb lists only in-frame clones, some missing. The data contain fewer than 250,000 clones, 35% to 40% of them singletons. This clone has more than one count but fewer than ten. Its antigen is unknown. Treatment given: oral pan-JAK inhibitor, 5-10 mg twice daily. The V call is TRBV10-3, the J call TRBJ1-2; the D is unclear. This TCR came from a human donor with alopecia areata. This sample comprised CD4+ T cells sorted from blood, obtained at approximately week 34, from a patient treated with tofacitinib. The CDR3 DNA reads as TGTGCCATCAGTAGTAGCGGCTATGGCTACACCTTC. Its translation: CAISSSGYGYTF.